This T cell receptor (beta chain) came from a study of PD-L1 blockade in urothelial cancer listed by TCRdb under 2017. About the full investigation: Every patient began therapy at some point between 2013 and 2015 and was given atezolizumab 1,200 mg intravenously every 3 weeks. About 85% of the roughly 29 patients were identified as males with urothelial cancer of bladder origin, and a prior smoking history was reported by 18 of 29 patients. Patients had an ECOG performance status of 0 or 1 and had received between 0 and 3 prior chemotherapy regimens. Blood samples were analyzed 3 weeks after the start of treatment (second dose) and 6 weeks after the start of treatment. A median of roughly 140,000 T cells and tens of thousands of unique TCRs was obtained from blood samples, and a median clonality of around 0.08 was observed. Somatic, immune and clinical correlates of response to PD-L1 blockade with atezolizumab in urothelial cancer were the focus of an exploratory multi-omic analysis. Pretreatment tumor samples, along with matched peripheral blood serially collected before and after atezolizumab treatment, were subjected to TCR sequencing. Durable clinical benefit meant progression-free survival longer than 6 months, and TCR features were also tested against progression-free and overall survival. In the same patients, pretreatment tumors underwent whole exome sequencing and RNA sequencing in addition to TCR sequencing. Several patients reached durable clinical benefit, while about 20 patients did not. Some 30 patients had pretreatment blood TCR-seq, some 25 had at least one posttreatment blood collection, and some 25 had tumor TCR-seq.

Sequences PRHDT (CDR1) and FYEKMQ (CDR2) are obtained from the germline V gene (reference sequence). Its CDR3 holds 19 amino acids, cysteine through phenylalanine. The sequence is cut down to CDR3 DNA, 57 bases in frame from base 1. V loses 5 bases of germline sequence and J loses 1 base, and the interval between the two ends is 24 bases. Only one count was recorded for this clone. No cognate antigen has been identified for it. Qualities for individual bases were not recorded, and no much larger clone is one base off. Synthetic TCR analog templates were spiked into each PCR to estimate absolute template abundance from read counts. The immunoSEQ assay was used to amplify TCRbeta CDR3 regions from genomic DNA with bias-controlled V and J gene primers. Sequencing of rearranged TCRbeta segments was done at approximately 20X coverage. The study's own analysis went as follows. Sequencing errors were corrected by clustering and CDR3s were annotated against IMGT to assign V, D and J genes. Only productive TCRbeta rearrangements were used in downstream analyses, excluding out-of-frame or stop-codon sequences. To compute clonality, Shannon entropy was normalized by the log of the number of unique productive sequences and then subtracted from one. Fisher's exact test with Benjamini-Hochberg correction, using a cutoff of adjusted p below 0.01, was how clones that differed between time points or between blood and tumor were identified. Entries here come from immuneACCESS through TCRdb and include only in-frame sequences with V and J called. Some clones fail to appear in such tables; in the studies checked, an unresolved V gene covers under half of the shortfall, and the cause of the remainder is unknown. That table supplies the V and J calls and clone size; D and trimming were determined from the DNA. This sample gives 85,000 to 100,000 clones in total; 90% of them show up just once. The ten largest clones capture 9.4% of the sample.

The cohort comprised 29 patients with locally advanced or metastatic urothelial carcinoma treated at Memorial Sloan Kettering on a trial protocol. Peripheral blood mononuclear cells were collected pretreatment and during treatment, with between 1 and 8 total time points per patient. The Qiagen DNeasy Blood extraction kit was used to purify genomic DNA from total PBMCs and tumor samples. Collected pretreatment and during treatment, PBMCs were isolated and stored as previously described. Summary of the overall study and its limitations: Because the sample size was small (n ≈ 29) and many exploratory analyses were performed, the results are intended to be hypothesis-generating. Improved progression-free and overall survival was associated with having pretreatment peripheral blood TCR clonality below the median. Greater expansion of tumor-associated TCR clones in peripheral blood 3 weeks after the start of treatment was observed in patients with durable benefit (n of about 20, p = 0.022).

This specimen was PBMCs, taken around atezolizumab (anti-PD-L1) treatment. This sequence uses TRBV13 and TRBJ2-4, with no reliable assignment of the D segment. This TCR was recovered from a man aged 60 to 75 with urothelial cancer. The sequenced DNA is TGTGCCAGCAGCGCCTACTACCGAGAACCGAGCCATGCCAAAAACATTCAGTACTTC. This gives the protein CASSAYYREPSHAKNIQYF.